This TCR beta chain was sequenced during a study of Graves' ophthalmopathy and Graves' hyperthyroidism. CDR3 size: 13 residues. The germline V and J ends were trimmed by 5 bases and 7 bases, with 9 bases remaining between them. RNA transcripts yielded amplified TCR beta CDR3 regions. An initial RT-PCR round employing HTBI primers preceded a second-round multiplex PCR. TCRdb redid the calling of the multiplex PCR reads with MiXCR, one entry per CDR3 protein. This table holds about 500,000 distinct CDR3 sequences, approximately 14% found once. The sequencing input was blood. The clonotype was recovered from a woman under 40 with Graves' ophthalmopathy. This chain uses TRBV12-3 or TRBV12-4 with TRBJ1-6, with D uncertain. The CDR3 loop is CASSLGTNSPLHF. The CDR3 coding sequence is TGTGCCAGCAGTCTCGGAACCAATTCACCCCTCCACTTT.